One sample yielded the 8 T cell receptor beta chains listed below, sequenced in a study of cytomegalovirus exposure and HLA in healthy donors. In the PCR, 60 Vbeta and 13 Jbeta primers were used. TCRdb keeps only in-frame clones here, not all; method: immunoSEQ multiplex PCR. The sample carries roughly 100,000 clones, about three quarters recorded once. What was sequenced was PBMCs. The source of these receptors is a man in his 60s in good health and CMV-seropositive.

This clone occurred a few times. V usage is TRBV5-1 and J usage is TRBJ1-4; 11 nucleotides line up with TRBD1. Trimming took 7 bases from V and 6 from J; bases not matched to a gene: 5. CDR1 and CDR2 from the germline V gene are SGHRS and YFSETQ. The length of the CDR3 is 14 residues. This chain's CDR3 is CASFPGQGDEKLFF. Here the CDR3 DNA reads TGCGCCAGCTTTCCGGGACAGGGGGATGAAAAACTGTTTTTT.

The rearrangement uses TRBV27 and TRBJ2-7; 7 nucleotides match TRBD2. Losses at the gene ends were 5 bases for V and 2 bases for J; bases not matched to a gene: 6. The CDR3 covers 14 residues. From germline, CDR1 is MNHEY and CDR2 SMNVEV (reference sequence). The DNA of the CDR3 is TGTGCCAGCAGTCCGGGGGGTCCCACCTACGAGCAGTACTTC. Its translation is CASSPGGPTYEQYF.

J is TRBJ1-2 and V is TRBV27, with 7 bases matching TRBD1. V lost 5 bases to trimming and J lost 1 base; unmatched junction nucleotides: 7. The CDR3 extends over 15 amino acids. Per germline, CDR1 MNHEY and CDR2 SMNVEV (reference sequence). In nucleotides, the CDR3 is TGTGCCAGCAGTCCGGGACAGTACCATAACTATGGCTACACCTTC. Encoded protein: CASSPGQYHNYGYTF.

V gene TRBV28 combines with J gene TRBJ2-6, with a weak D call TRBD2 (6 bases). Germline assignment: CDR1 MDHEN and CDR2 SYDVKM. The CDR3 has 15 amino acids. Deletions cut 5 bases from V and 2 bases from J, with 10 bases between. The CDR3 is CASSPAGTGANVLTF. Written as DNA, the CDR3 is TGTGCCAGCAGTCCGGCGGGGACTGGGGCCAACGTCCTGACTTTC.

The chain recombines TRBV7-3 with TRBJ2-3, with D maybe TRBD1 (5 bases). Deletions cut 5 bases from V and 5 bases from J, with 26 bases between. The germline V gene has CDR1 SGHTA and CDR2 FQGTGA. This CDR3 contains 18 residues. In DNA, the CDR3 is TGTGCCAGCAGCGAAGGGGCTGCCACGGGTCTATTGGGAGATACGCAGTATTTT. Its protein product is CASSEGAATGLLGDTQYF. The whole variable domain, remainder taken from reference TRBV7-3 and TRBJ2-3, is GAGVSQTPSNKVTEKGKYVELRCDPISGHTALYWYRQSLGQGPEFLIYFQGTGAADDSGLPNDRFFAVRPEGSVSTLKIQRTERGDSAVYLCASSEGAATGLLGDTQYFGPGTRLTVL.

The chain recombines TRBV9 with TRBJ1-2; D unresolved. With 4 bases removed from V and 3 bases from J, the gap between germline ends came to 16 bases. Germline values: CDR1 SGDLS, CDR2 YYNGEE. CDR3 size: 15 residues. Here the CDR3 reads CASSPHREGYYGYTF. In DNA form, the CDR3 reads TGTGCCAGCAGCCCACACCGGGAGGGTTACTATGGCTACACCTTC.

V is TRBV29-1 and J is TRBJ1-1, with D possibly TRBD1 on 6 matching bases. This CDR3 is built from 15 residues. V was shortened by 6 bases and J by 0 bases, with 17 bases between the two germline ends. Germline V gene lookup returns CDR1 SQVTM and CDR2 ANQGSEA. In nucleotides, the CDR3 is TGCAGCGTCACCCCGTCTAGGGGGATGAACACTGAAGCTTTCTTT. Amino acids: CSVTPSRGMNTEAFF.

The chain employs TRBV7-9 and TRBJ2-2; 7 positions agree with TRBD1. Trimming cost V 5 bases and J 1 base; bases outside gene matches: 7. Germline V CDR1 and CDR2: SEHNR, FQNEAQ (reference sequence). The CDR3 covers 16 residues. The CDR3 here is CASSAGTEQNTGELFF. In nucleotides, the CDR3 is TGTGCCAGCAGCGCAGGGACAGAGCAGAACACCGGGGAGCTGTTTTTT.